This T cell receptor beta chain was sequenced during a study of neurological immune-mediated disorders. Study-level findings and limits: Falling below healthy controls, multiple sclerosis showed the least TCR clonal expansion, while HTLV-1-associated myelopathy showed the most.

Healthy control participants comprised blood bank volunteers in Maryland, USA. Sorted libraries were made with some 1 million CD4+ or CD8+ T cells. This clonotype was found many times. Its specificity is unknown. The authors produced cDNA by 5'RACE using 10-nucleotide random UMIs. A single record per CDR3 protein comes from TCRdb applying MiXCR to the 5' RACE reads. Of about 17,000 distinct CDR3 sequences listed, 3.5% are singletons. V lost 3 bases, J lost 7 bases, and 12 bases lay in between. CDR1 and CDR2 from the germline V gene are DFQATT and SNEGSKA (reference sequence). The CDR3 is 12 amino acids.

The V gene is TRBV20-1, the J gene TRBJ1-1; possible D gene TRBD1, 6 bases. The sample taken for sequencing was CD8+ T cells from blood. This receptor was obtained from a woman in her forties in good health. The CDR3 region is CSASQGSYEAFF. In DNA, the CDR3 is TGCAGTGCTAGCCAGGGGAGCTATGAAGCTTTCTTT.